This T cell receptor beta chain was sequenced in a study of blood T cells in healthy people across ages. General study results and limits: Samples with more naive T cells showed higher observed beta diversity. Naive CD4+ cells and diversity were both higher in long-lived donors than in aged donors.

Turning to this clonotype: Its target is unknown.

The second PCR ran about 6 to 12 cycles with a sample-barcoded 5' primer and J-beta primers. TCRdb re-analysed the 5' RACE reads in MiXCR, keeping a single row per CDR3 protein. The sample gives fewer than 2 million distinct CDR3 sequences, 35% to 50% of which show up once; about 21% is in the top ten. Sequencing was performed on blood. The receptor's source is a human donor in good health.

The CDR3 sequence: CASRPPGQDLSPLHF. CDR3 DNA: TGCGCCAGCAGGCCCCCGGGACAGGACTTGTCACCCCTCCACTTT. This chain joins TRBV5-1 and TRBJ1-6; the match to TRBD1 covers 8 bases. The V gene end was trimmed by 5 bases and the J gene end by 10 bases; junction bases not matched to a gene: 11. The CDR3 has 15 amino acids. Per the germline V gene, CDR1 is SGHRS and CDR2 is YFSETQ.